The clone carrying this T cell receptor delta chain occurred a few times. Antigen: not known. This specimen comes from a study of Vδ1+ human thymocytes. Study findings and constraints: Roughly 22% of thymic delta-chain sequences were Vdelta2, with few Vdelta3, unlike blood Vdelta1+ controls. Highly polyclonal TRG and TRD repertoires with Gaussian CDR3 length distributions appeared in thymus.

The template was reverse-transcribed extracted RNA. CDR3 amplicons came from multiplex PCR with pooled V-gene forward and constant-region reverse primers. With CATT, TCRdb re-called clones from the multiplex PCR reads. The profile shows tens of thousands of delta-chain clones, more than 8% of them singletons. This CDR3 is 20 amino acids long. The germline gives CDR1 TSWWSYY, CDR2 QGS. The V end was cut by 5 bases, the J end by 6 bases, with 34 bases between. This sequence joins TRDV1 and TRDJ1; maybe TRDD2 (9 bases). The material sequenced was Vdelta1+ gamma-delta thymocytes from the thymus. The subset was: FACS-sorted CD3+ TCRalphabeta- TCRVdelta1+ TCRVdelta2- thymocytes. The TCR originated in a child under two years old who had congenital heart surgery. Here the CDR3 reads CALGTPSYPFDSTGGYKLIF. Written as DNA, the CDR3 is TGTGCTCTTGGGACTCCTTCCTACCCGTTTGATAGTACTGGGGGGTATAAACTCATCTTT.